This TCR beta chain was recorded in a study of early T cells in non-severe SARS-CoV-2 infection. Study overall: The chains were unpaired, and the sequenced material was bulk RNA from unsorted whole blood.

This clonotype showed up many times. Each cDNA molecule carried a unique molecular identifier. TCRdb reprocessed the 5' RACE reads via MiXCR and lists one record per CDR3 protein. The sample includes tens of thousands of distinct CDR3 sequences, over 10% of them seen just once. The CDR3 totals 18 residues. Germline CDR1 DFQATT, CDR2 SNEGSKA (reference sequence). The V end lost 0 bases, the J end lost 1 base, and 21 bases lay between the germline ends. The chain joins TRBV20-1 to TRBJ1-2, with a tentative D call TRBD1 (6 bases). Sequenced here: whole blood, sampled at baseline. The TCR was taken from an adult who was a healthcare worker with PCR-confirmed SARS-CoV-2 infection or an uninfected control (not recorded which). The chain's CDR3 is CSARDSSVGGSRNYGYTF. The CDR3 DNA reads TGCAGTGCTAGAGATTCATCCGTAGGGGGGTCCCGTAACTATGGCTACACCTTC.